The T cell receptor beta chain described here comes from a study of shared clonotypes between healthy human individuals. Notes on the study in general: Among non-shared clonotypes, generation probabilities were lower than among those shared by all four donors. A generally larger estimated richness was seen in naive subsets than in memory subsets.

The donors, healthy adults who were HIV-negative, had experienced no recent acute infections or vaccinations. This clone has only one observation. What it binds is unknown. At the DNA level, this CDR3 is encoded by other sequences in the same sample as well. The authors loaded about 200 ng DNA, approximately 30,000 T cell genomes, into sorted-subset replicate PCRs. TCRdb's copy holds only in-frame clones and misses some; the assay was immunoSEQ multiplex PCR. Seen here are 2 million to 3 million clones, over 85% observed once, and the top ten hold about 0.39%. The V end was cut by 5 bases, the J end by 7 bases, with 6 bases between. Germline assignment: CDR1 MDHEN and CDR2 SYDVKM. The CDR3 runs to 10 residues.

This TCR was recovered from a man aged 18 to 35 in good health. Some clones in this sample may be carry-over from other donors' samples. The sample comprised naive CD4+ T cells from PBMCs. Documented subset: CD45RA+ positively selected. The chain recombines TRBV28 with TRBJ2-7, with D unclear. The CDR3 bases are TGTGCCAGCAGTAGCCGGGAGCAGTACTTC. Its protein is CASSSREQYF.